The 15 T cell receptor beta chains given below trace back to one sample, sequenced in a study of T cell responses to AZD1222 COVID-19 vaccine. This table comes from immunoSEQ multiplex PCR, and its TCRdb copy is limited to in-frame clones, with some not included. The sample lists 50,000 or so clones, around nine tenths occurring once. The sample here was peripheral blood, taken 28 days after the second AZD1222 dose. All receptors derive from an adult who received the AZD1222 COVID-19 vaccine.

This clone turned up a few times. Written as DNA, the CDR3 is TGCGCCAGCAGTCCCCAAGCGAACACCGGGGAGCTGTTTTTT. Protein product: CASSPQANTGELFF. The gene calls are TRBV10-1 and TRBJ2-2; D not resolved. Trimming took off 5 bases at V and 0 bases at J, with 7 bases between the two ends. The length of the CDR3 is 14 residues. Germline V gene sequence: CDR1 WNHNN, CDR2 SYGVQD (reference sequence).

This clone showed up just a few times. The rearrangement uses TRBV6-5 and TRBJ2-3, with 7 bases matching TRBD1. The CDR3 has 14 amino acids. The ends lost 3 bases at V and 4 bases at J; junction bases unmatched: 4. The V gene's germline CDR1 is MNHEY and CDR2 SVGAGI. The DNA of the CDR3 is TGTGCCAGCAGTTATTCGACAGGGTCAGATACGCAGTATTTT. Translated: CASSYSTGSDTQYF.

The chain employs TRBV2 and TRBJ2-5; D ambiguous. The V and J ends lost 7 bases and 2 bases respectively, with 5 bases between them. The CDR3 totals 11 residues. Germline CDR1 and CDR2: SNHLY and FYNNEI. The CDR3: CASMGQETQYF. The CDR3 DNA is TGTGCCAGCATGGGGCAAGAGACCCAGTACTTC.

CDR3 loop: CASGLVQGGHYEQYF. The CDR3 DNA follows: TGTGCTAGTGGTTTAGTTCAGGGCGGTCACTACGAGCAGTACTTC. V is TRBV12-5 and J is TRBJ2-7; tentative D call: TRBD1 (5 bases). CDR1 is LGHNT and CDR2 is FRNRAP in the germline V gene. V lost 3 bases, J lost 3 bases, and 15 bases lay in between. This CDR3 region has 15 residues.

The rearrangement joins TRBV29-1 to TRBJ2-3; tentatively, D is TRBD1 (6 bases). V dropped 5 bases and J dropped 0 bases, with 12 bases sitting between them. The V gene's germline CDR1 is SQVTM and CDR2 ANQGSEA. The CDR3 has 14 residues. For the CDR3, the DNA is TGCAGCGTTTCCAGGACAGATAGCACAGATACGCAGTATTTT. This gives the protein CSVSRTDSTDTQYF.

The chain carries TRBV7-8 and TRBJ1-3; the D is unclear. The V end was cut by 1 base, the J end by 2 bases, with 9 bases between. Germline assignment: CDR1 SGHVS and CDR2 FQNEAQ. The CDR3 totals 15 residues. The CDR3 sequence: CASSLVMGTGNTIYF. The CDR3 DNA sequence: TGTGCCAGCAGCTTAGTAATGGGGACTGGAAACACCATATATTTT.

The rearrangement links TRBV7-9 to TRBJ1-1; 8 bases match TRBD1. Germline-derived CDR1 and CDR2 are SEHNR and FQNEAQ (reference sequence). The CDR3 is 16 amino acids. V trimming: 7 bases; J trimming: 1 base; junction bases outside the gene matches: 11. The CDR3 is CASIPPRTGRNTEAFF. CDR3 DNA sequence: TGTGCCAGCATCCCCCCCCGGACAGGGAGGAACACTGAAGCTTTCTTT.

CDR3 nucleotide sequence: TGTGCCAGCAGTTTGGAAGGGGCCAACGTCCTGACTTTC. Translating gives CASSLEGANVLTF. The rearrangement joins TRBV28 to TRBJ2-6; unclear D gene. The ends were cut back, 3 bases at V and 4 bases at J, with 4 bases in the middle. From germline, CDR1 is MDHEN and CDR2 SYDVKM. CDR3 size: 13 residues.

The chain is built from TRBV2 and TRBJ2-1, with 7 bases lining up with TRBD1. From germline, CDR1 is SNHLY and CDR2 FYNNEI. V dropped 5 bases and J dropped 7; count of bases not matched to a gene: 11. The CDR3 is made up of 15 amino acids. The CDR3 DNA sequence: TGTGCCAGCAGTCTGACAGGGTCGTATGGGAATGAGCAGTTCTTC. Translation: CASSLTGSYGNEQFF. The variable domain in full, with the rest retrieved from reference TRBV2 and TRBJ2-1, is EPEVTQTPSHQVTQMGQEVILRCVPISNHLYFYWYRQILGQKVEFLVSFYNNEISEKSEIFDDQFSVERPDGSNFTLKIRSTKLEDSAMYFCASSLTGSYGNEQFFGPGTRLTVL.

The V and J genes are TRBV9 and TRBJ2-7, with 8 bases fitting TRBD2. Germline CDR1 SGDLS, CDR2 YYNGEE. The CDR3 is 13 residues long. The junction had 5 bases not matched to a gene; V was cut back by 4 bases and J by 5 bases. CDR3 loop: CASSTGGINEQYF. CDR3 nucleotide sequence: TGTGCCAGCAGCACGGGGGGGATCAACGAGCAGTACTTC. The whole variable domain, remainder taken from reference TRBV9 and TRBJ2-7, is DSGVTQTPKHLITATGQRVTLRCSPRSGDLSVYWYQQSLDQGLQFLIQYYNGEERAKGNILERFSAQQFPDLHSELNLSSLELGDSALYFCASSTGGINEQYFGPGTRLTVT.

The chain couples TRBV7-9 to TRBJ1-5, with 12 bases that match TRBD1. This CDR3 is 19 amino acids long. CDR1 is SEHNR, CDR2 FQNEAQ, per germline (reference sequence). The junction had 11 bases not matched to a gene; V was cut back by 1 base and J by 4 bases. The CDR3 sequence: CASSLDPGQGASHNQPQHF. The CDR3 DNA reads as TGTGCCAGCAGCTTAGACCCGGGACAGGGGGCAAGTCATAATCAGCCCCAGCATTTT.

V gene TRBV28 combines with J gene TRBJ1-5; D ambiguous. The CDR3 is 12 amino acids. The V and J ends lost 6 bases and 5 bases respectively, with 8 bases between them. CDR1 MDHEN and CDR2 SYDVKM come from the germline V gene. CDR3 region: CASRSTHQPQHF. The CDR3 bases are TGTGCCAGCAGGTCAACACATCAGCCCCAGCATTTT.

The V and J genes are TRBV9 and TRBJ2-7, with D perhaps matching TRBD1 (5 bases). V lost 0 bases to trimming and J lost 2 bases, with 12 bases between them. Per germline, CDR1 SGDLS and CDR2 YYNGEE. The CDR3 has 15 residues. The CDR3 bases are TGTGCCAGCAGCGTAGGCAGGGTAGGGACCTACGAGCAGTACTTC. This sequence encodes CASSVGRVGTYEQYF.

DNA for the CDR3: TGTGCCAGCAGTGAGGAGCCAACTAATGAAAAACTGTTTTTT. Translated, it gives CASSEEPTNEKLFF. The chain combines TRBV6-1 with TRBJ1-4; no firm D call. This CDR3 is built from 14 residues. From germline, CDR1 is MNHNS and CDR2 SASEGT. V gave up 3 bases and J gave up 0 bases, with 5 bases separating them.

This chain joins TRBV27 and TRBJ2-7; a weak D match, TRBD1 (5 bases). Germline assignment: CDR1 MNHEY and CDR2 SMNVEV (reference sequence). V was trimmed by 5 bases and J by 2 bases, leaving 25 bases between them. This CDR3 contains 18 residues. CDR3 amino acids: CASSPKAPTVPRAYEQYF. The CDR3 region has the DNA TGTGCCAGCAGTCCCAAGGCCCCGACAGTCCCTAGAGCCTACGAGCAGTACTTC.